Each of the 30 T cell receptor beta chains below was sequenced from the same sample in a study of T cell changes during pregnancy in multiple sclerosis. Repertoires were generated with immunoSEQ multiplex PCR, while TCRdb's copy carries only in-frame clones and drops some. The table includes roughly 100,000 clones, roughly 91% detected once. Sequencing was performed on peripheral blood, taken after pregnancy. The origin of the receptors is a female donor in good health, enrolled as a control in a pregnancy study.

This clone was counted ten times or more. V is TRBV28 and J is TRBJ1-6; D is perhaps TRBD1 (6 bases). The CDR3 runs to 19 residues. The germline gives CDR1 MDHEN, CDR2 SYDVKM. Trimming removed 3 bases from V and 0 bases from J, with 18 bases in between. CDR3 sequence (DNA): TGTGCCAGCAGTTTGCCACCGGACAGAACCAGCTCCTATAATTCACCCCTCCACTTT. It is translated as CASSLPPDRTSSYNSPLHF.

This clone was counted between two and nine times. The rearrangement uses TRBV5-6 and TRBJ2-2; D is ambiguous. V was trimmed by 3 bases and J by 1 base, leaving 7 bases between them. Germline V gives CDR1 SGHDT, CDR2 YYEEEE. The CDR3 contains 14 residues. CDR3 region: CASSSRLNTGELFF. The CDR3 nucleotides are TGTGCCAGCAGCTCGAGATTGAACACCGGGGAGCTGTTTTTT.

The V call is TRBV4-1, the J call TRBJ2-5; D is unresolved. Looked up from germline, CDR1 is MGHRA and CDR2 is YSYEKL. The CDR3 loop spans 12 amino acids. Trimming cost V 4 bases and J 0 bases, with 3 bases left between them. CDR3: CASSPDQETQYF. The CDR3, as DNA: TGCGCCAGCAGCCCGGACCAAGAGACCCAGTACTTC.

The chain recombines TRBV7-8 with TRBJ2-1; TRBD2 matches 7 bases. Germline V gene lookup returns CDR1 SGHVS and CDR2 FQNEAQ. This CDR3 comprises 17 residues. V shed 2 bases, J shed 3 bases, and the junction held 10 bases outside the gene matches. The DNA of the CDR3 is TGTGCCAGCAGCTTACCCGGGGGGACTCCTAACTACAATGAGCAGTTCTTC. Its translation: CASSLPGGTPNYNEQFF.

This chain links TRBV7-6 with TRBJ2-7; 10 bases map to TRBD1. CDR3 size: 13 residues. Germline V gene data show CDR1 as SGHVS and CDR2 as FNYEAQ. After removal of 5 bases from V and 6 bases from J, the junction contained 4 bases not matched to a gene. The CDR3 sequence is CASSLGQGLEQYF. As DNA, the CDR3 is TGTGCCAGCAGCCTGGGACAGGGGCTCGAGCAGTACTTC.

As DNA, the CDR3 is TGTGCCAGCCGGACTGTAGGGCTGGCTAACTATGGCTACACCTTC. It yields the protein CASRTVGLANYGYTF. V gene TRBV7-2 combines with J gene TRBJ1-2; no clear D gene. The CDR3 covers 15 residues. V gave up 8 bases and J gave up 0 bases, with 16 bases separating them. The germline V gene has CDR1 SGHTA and CDR2 FQGNSA.

A few counts support this clone. This sequence joins TRBV7-9 and TRBJ1-1; D is possibly TRBD1 (5 bases). This CDR3 has 16 residues. From germline, CDR1 is SEHNR and CDR2 FQNEAQ (reference sequence). The V gene lost 1 base and the J gene lost 0 bases, with 12 bases spanning the gap. In DNA, the CDR3 is TGTGCCAGCAGCTTAGGAAGGGGTCCTGTGAACACTGAAGCTTTCTTT. This encodes CASSLGRGPVNTEAFF.

The CDR3, as DNA: TGTGCCAGCAGTTACGGGACAGGGAGGGTGGCTGAAGCTTTCTTT. Protein product: CASSYGTGRVAEAFF. The V gene is TRBV6-5, the J gene TRBJ1-1; TRBD1 aligns across 9 bases. CDR1 is MNHEY, CDR2 SVGAGI, per germline. CDR3 length: 15 amino acids. The J segment lost 6 bases and the V segment lost 2 bases, leaving 7 bases of the junction unmatched.

The gene calls are TRBV4-3 and TRBJ2-3, with 11 bases aligning to TRBD2. The V and J ends lost 0 bases and 4 bases, in that order; junction bases with no gene match: 9. Germline V gene sequence: CDR1 LGHNA, CDR2 YSLEER. The CDR3 is made up of 18 amino acids. CDR3 sequence: CASSQDLAGGHASDTQYF. DNA for the CDR3: TGCGCCAGCAGCCAAGATCTAGCGGGGGGCCATGCCTCAGATACGCAGTATTTT.

V gene TRBV4-1 combines with J gene TRBJ1-6; a weak D match, TRBD1 (6 bases). Trimming took 3 bases from V and 7 from J, leaving 16 bases between them. Germline CDR1 reads MGHRA; CDR2 reads YSYEKL. This CDR3 region has 16 residues. The CDR3 region is CASSQGQRSLNSPLHF. CDR3 nucleotides: TGCGCCAGCAGCCAGGGACAACGCAGCCTAAATTCACCCCTCCACTTT.

This rearrangement joins TRBV13 to TRBJ2-5; 8 nucleotides line up with TRBD2. The junction had 5 bases not matched to a gene; V was cut back by 4 bases and J by 7 bases. The CDR3 runs to 13 residues. The V gene's germline CDR1 is PRHDT and CDR2 FYEKMQ (reference sequence). The CDR3, as DNA: TGTGCCAGCAGCTCCGGGACTAGTGGGACCCAGTACTTC. Its translation: CASSSGTSGTQYF.

The chain recombines TRBV19 with TRBJ1-4, with 7 bases aligning to TRBD1. The CDR3 sequence is 13 residues long. With 6 bases clipped from V and 12 bases from J, the junction kept 10 bases outside the gene matches. Germline V gene data show CDR1 as LNHDA and CDR2 as SQIVND (reference sequence). The CDR3 reads CASSRTGNRELFF. The DNA of the CDR3 is TGTGCCAGTAGCCGGACAGGCAACCGGGAACTGTTTTTT.

The rearrangement joins TRBV6-1 to TRBJ2-7, with TRBD1 as a possible D gene (6 bases). Germline CDR1 and CDR2: MNHNS and SASEGT. CDR3 length: 15 residues. V was pared by 7 bases and J by 3 bases, with 19 bases between. As DNA, the CDR3 is TGTGCCAGCAACTTGGGCCGGACAGTGAACTACGAGCAGTACTTC. This encodes CASNLGRTVNYEQYF.

This clone was counted once. This chain uses TRBV6-5 with TRBJ1-4; weak D call: TRBD1 (6 bases). The CDR3 sequence is 12 residues long. V dropped 5 bases and J dropped 7 bases, with 8 bases sitting between them. CDR1 and CDR2 from the germline V gene are MNHEY and SVGAGI. The CDR3 spells CASSRQVEKLFF. The DNA of the CDR3 is TGTGCCAGCAGTAGACAGGTTGAAAAACTGTTTTTT.

V and J are TRBV27 and TRBJ2-3; 11 nucleotides align to TRBD2. Germline V gives CDR1 MNHEY, CDR2 SMNVEV (reference sequence). The CDR3 has 18 amino acids. The J segment lost 2 bases and the V segment lost 4 bases, leaving 11 bases of the junction unmatched. The CDR3 region has the DNA TGTGCCAGCAGTTCCTCCCCCCGACTAGCGGGGAACACAGATACGCAGTATTTT. Translation gives CASSSSPRLAGNTDTQYF.

The chain carries TRBV19 and TRBJ1-2, with D unresolved. The V and J ends lost 4 bases and 6 bases respectively, with 21 bases between them. CDR1 is LNHDA and CDR2 is SQIVND in the germline V gene (reference sequence). The length of the CDR3 is 16 residues. The CDR3, as DNA: TGTGCCAGTAGTACACCCGGCGAGGGTTTACAAAATGGCTACACCTTC. Translated, it gives CASSTPGEGLQNGYTF.

The chain uses TRBV7-9 and TRBJ1-5; D perhaps matches TRBD1 (6 bases). The CDR3 sequence is 18 residues long. Germline V gives CDR1 SEHNR, CDR2 FQNEAQ (reference sequence). Trimming pared 4 bases from V and 0 bases from J, leaving 19 bases between. The CDR3 loop reads CASSSGGGGAYSNQPQHF. The CDR3 DNA reads TGTGCCAGCAGCTCCGGTGGAGGGGGGGCCTATAGCAATCAGCCCCAGCATTTT.

This clone turned up a few times. The genes are TRBV4-1 and TRBJ2-4; D may be TRBD2 (6 bases). V lost 2 bases to trimming and J lost 6 bases, with 14 bases between them. CDR1 is MGHRA and CDR2 is YSYEKL in the germline V gene. CDR3 length: 15 amino acids. CDR3 sequence (DNA): TGCGCCAGCAGCCAAAGGGAGCTAGCGCCAAACATTCAGTACTTC. This gives the protein CASSQRELAPNIQYF.

This CDR3 is CASSPRGDRPQHF. Written as DNA, the CDR3 is TGTGCCAGTAGTCCCCGGGGAGATAGGCCCCAGCATTTT. The chain combines TRBV19 with TRBJ1-5; D is ambiguous. This CDR3 contains 13 residues. The V gene's germline CDR1 is LNHDA and CDR2 SQIVND (reference sequence). V gave up 5 bases and J gave up 9 bases, with 14 bases separating them.

This rearrangement joins TRBV7-2 to TRBJ2-3, with a possible D match to TRBD2 (6 bases). CDR3 length equals 14 residues. Germline CDR1 reads SGHTA; CDR2 reads FQGNSA. Trimming pared 0 bases from V and 6 bases from J, leaving 10 bases between. CDR3 sequence reads: CASSLAGLADTQYF. CDR3 coding DNA: TGTGCCAGCAGCTTAGCCGGGCTAGCGGATACGCAGTATTTT.

In this sample, this clone turned up once. The chain recombines TRBV29-1 with TRBJ1-4, with D possibly matching TRBD1 (6 bases). The CDR3 has 14 amino acids. Germline V gene lookup returns CDR1 SQVTM and CDR2 ANQGSEA. V shed 5 bases and J shed 8 bases, with 18 bases lying between them. The CDR3 spells CSVPHGGPTEKLFF. CDR3 nucleotides: TGCAGCGTTCCTCACGGGGGGCCAACCGAAAAACTGTTTTTT.

The V call is TRBV5-5, the J call TRBJ1-2; no firm D call. The germline V gene has CDR1 SGHKS and CDR2 YYEKEE (reference sequence). CDR3 length: 12 amino acids. Trimming took 0 bases from V and 8 from J, leaving 8 bases between them. CDR3 coding DNA: TGTGCCAGCAGCTTGGAAGGAGGCGGCTACACCTTC. Translation: CASSLEGGGYTF. The complete variable domain, with remaining parts taken from reference TRBV5-5 and TRBJ1-2, reads DAGVTQSPTHLIKTRGQQVTLRCSPISGHKSVSWYQQVLGQGPQFIFQYYEKEERGRGNFPDRFSARQFPNYSSELNVNALLLGDSALYLCASSLEGGGYTFGSGTRLTVV.

The rearrangement uses TRBV4-1 and TRBJ2-7; D remains unclear. The ends were cut back, 1 base at V and 2 bases at J, with 12 bases in the middle. This CDR3 is built from 15 residues. Germline CDR1 MGHRA, CDR2 YSYEKL. The chain's CDR3 is CASSQAATGPYEQYF. DNA for the CDR3: TGCGCCAGCAGCCAAGCTGCGACGGGTCCCTACGAGCAGTACTTC.

The gene calls are TRBV30 and TRBJ1-2, with unresolved D. The CDR3 runs to 12 residues. Germline V gene lookup returns CDR1 GTSNPN and CDR2 SVGIG (reference sequence). Trimming stripped 0 bases from V and 2 bases from J, with 4 bases between. For the CDR3, the DNA is TGTGCCTGGAGTGTACAAAACTATGGCTACACCTTC. It encodes CAWSVQNYGYTF.

The genes are TRBV20-1 and TRBJ2-3, with 12 nucleotides matching TRBD2. Trimming removed 7 bases from V and 15 bases from J; junction bases left unmatched: 8. CDR1 and CDR2 from the germline V gene are DFQATT and SNEGSKA (reference sequence). The CDR3 is 11 amino acids. CDR3 loop: CSVPTSGGAYF. As DNA, the CDR3 is TGCAGTGTCCCGACTAGCGGGGGAGCCTATTTT.

The table lists this clone with a count of one. The chain employs TRBV13 and TRBJ2-7; 7 nucleotides match TRBD1. From germline, CDR1 is PRHDT and CDR2 FYEKMQ (reference sequence). The V and J ends lost 5 bases and 3 bases, in that order; junction bases with no gene match: 10. CDR3 length equals 15 residues. This CDR3 reads CASSPRTGSSYEQYF. In DNA form, the CDR3 reads TGTGCCAGCAGCCCCCGGACAGGAAGTAGCTACGAGCAGTACTTC.

The rearrangement links TRBV5-3 to TRBJ2-7; 8 bases line up with TRBD2. TRBV5-3 is noted as an ORF with a role that remains uncertain. CDR3 length equals 14 residues. V dropped 5 bases and J dropped 1; count of bases not matched to a gene: 5. CDR3 amino acids: CARRLAGWSYEQYF. CDR3 coding DNA: TGTGCCAGAAGATTAGCGGGGTGGTCCTACGAGCAGTACTTC.

The rearrangement links TRBV6-5 to TRBJ2-7, with D possibly TRBD2 on 5 matching bases. Germline loops: CDR1 MNHEY, CDR2 SVGAGI. V was clipped by 8 bases and J by 3 bases, with 14 bases between them. This CDR3 spans 13 amino acids. CDR3 loop: CASGRQVGYEQYF. The CDR3 DNA follows: TGTGCCAGCGGGAGACAAGTGGGCTACGAGCAGTACTTC.

The rearrangement joins TRBV2 to TRBJ2-4, with a possible D match to TRBD1 (6 bases). Germline loops: CDR1 SNHLY, CDR2 FYNNEI. The CDR3 runs 13 residues. V was clipped by 1 base and J by 8 bases, with 9 bases between them. CDR3: CASSEDRAHIQYF. CDR3 coding DNA: TGTGCCAGCAGTGAAGACAGGGCACACATTCAGTACTTC.

The rearrangement uses TRBV6-4 and TRBJ1-1; TRBD1 is a possible D gene (5 bases). The CDR3 contains 12 residues. V lost 2 bases, J lost 11 bases, and 12 bases lay in between. Germline assignment: CDR1 MRHNA and CDR2 SNTAGT. CDR3 coding DNA: TGTGCCAGCAGTGACAATGGGGGACTGGCTTTCTTT. This gives the protein CASSDNGGLAFF.